The sequence of this T cell receptor (beta chain) was determined in a study of blood T cell repertoires in COVID-19 (dated by TCRdb to the early 2020s). At the level of the whole study: The collaborator samples originated in the United States, Italy and Spain and spanned the acute and convalescent phases of COVID-19. The dataset comprised deeply sampled blood TCRbeta repertoires from subjects exposed to, actively infected with, or recovered from COVID-19. Nearly every sample came with metadata listing a de-identified subject ID, COVID-19 status, age in years and sex. The repertoires were released in a freely available public database meant as a resource for research on the immune response to SARS-CoV-2. Samples came from the ongoing ImmuneRACE study (first 160 participants) plus 1,254 subjects from 6 global collaborators. The material from the prospective study consisted of cDNA or gDNA derived from T cells, B-cell-depleted T cells, or PBMCs. HLA class I and class II types, where available, came from metadata supplied by the sample provider rather than from assay-based typing.

TCRbeta CDR3 regions were amplified from genomic DNA by means of the immunoSEQ Assay, a bias-controlled multiplex PCR. Under the source paper's analysis protocol: The number of nucleated cells in each sample was estimated by amplification of reference gene primers within the assay. To quantify the absolute abundance of each unique TCRbeta CDR3 rearrangement, sequence reads were collapsed and filtered. For each sample, productive Simpson clonality was calculated as the square root of Simpson's diversity index across productive rearrangements. TCRdb retrieved this table from immuneACCESS and kept in-frame rearrangements only. Not all clones are present; in checked studies, unresolved V genes account for under half, and no reason is known for the remainder. The V and J calls and clone size come from that table; D and trimming were worked out from the DNA. The sample includes roughly 350,000 clones, with 91% observed a single time. The top ten hold less than 3.5% of the sample.

Points on this clone: Its antigen remains undetermined. It has no much larger one-base neighbor in the sample; base qualities were not kept.

V and J are truncated by 5 bases and 0 bases respectively, leaving an intervening sequence of 14 bases. From its cysteine to its phenylalanine, the CDR3 spans 15 amino acids. The CDR3 DNA has 45 bases and is translated from base 1. CDR1 GTSNPN and CDR2 SVGIG were looked up in the germline V gene (reference sequence). Samples from volunteer blood donors who had recovered from COVID-19 were contributed by a second Seattle source. Each collaborating institution followed its own protocols to collect whole blood in K2EDTA tubes. For TCRbeta analysis, collaborators shipped samples in one of three forms: frozen whole blood, isolated PBMCs, or DNA extracted from either of those sample types. General findings and caveats noted by the study authors: The quantity of clinical and demographic metadata differed by source and by participant and was supplied without curation.

The sequence was obtained from a woman between 18 and 29 years old who had recovered from COVID-19. The V and J segments used are TRBV30 and TRBJ1-3; the D gene lacks a confident call. Material: peripheral blood. Read as DNA, the sequence is TGTGCCTGGGCAGTCGGAGGTTACTCTGGAAACACCATATATTTT. It translates as CAWAVGGYSGNTIYF.